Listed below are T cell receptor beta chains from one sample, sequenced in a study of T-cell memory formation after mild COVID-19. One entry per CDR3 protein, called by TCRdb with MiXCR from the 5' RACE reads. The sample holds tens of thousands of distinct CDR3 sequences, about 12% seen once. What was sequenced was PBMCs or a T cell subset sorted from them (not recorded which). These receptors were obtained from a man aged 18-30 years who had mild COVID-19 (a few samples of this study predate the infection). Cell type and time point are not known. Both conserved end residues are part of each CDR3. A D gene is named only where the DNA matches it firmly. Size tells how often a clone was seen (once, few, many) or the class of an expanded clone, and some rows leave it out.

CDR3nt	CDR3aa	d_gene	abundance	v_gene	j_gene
TGCGCCAGCAGCCCCGGGACTAGCGGGGGGTCCACAGATACGCAGTATTTT	CASSPGTSGGSTDTQYF	TRBD2	few	TRBV5-1	TRBJ2-3
TGTGCCAGCTCCACAGGGGAGATCGGCAATCAGCCCCAGCATTTT	CASSTGEIGNQPQHF	TRBD1	NA	TRBV12-3/TRBV12-4	TRBJ1-5
TGTGCCAGCAGCGTAGAAGGCCTACTACAAGAGACCCAGTACTTC	CASSVEGLLQETQYF	NA	NA	TRBV9	TRBJ2-5
TGTGCCAGCAGCCGTATGACAGGTTCGAGTGAAGCTTTCTTT	CASSRMTGSSEAFF	NA	NA	TRBV3-1	TRBJ1-1
TGCGCCAGCAGCGACAGGGTTAGCACAGATACGCAGTATTTT	CASSDRVSTDTQYF	TRBD1	NA	TRBV5-1	TRBJ2-3
TGTGCCAGCAGCTTCGGGGTTGCGAACGGGGAGCTGTTTTTT	CASSFGVANGELFF	NA	NA	TRBV7-2	TRBJ2-2
TGTGCCAGCAGCCAACGACGGTCCGGGGAGCTGTTTTTT	CASSQRRSGELFF	NA	NA	TRBV14	TRBJ2-2
TGCAGCGTTGGGGACAGGAATCAAGAGACCCAGTACTTC	CSVGDRNQETQYF	TRBD1	few	TRBV29-1	TRBJ2-5
TGTGCCATCCAGGACAGGGATGTGACCGGGGAGCTGTTTTTT	CAIQDRDVTGELFF	TRBD1	many	TRBV10-3	TRBJ2-2
TGCGCCAGCAGCCAAGAAGAAGGAAACACCATATATTTT	CASSQEEGNTIYF	NA	NA	TRBV4-3	TRBJ1-3
TGTGCCAGCAGCTTCTACTCTAGCACAGATACGCAGTATTTT	CASSFYSSTDTQYF	NA	many	TRBV5-6	TRBJ2-3
TGTGCCAGCAGCTTGGGTGGAAGGAGGCAGCCCCAGCATTTT	CASSLGGRRQPQHF	NA	NA	TRBV5-6	TRBJ1-5
TGTGCCACCAGCAGAGATCTGGCGGACAATGAGCAGTTCTTC	CATSRDLADNEQFF	NA	few	TRBV15	TRBJ2-1
TGCGCCAGCAGCCAGGATCCGGCGACAGGGGTCCAGCCCCAGCATTTT	CASSQDPATGVQPQHF	TRBD1	NA	TRBV4-1	TRBJ1-5
TGTGCCAGCAGGGGACAGGGGGCTCAGCCCCAGCATTTT	CASRGQGAQPQHF	TRBD1	NA	TRBV2	TRBJ1-5
TGCAGTGCTATATCCAGGGGGCAGGAACGGCAGTTCTTC	CSAISRGQERQFF	TRBD1	many	TRBV20-1	TRBJ2-1
TGCGCCAGCAGCGTGACAGGGACCTATGGCTACACCTTC	CASSVTGTYGYTF	TRBD1	NA	TRBV5-1	TRBJ1-2
TGTGCCAGCAGTCCTTGGGGGGAAGGGGCAGGGAATGAGCAGTTCTTC	CASSPWGEGAGNEQFF	NA	NA	TRBV27	TRBJ2-1
TGCAGTGCTAGATCACCGGGACAGGCATACAATGAGCAGTTCTTC	CSARSPGQAYNEQFF	TRBD1	few	TRBV20-1	TRBJ2-1
TGTGCCAGCAGTCCTCAGACAGGGGGGGAAGCTTTCTTT	CASSPQTGGEAFF	TRBD1	few	TRBV12-3/TRBV12-4	TRBJ1-1
TGTGCCAGCAGCGTAGAAATGGGGCTGAGCTCTGGGGCCAACGTCCTGACTTTC	CASSVEMGLSSGANVLTF	NA	NA	TRBV9	TRBJ2-6
TGTGCCAGCAGCCTACAGGGACACAGCACTGAAGCTTTCTTT	CASSLQGHSTEAFF	NA	few	TRBV7-3	TRBJ1-1
TGCGCCAGCAGCCACCGAGGACAGGGGAGATATGGCTACACCTTC	CASSHRGQGRYGYTF	TRBD1	NA	TRBV4-1	TRBJ1-2
TGTGCCAGCAGTAACCAGGGGCAGACGGCTTTCTTT	CASSNQGQTAFF	NA	NA	TRBV6-6	TRBJ1-1
TGCGCCAGCAGCCAACTCGGGGCAGCCAATGAGCAGTTCTTC	CASSQLGAANEQFF	NA	few	TRBV4-3	TRBJ2-1
TGCAGCGTCCGGCGGGGAACCGCCACAGATACGCAGTATTTT	CSVRRGTATDTQYF	NA	many	TRBV29-1	TRBJ2-3
TGTGCCAGCAGTTACTCGAGGGAGGGGGGACATGAGCAGTTCTTC	CASSYSREGGHEQFF	NA	NA	TRBV6-5	TRBJ2-1
TGTGCCAGCAGCAGTAACGGTTACACCGGGGAGCTGTTTTTT	CASSSNGYTGELFF	NA	NA	TRBV7-2	TRBJ2-2
TGTGCCAGCAGCTCCCGGGGACAATCCCCTGGAAACACCATATATTTT	CASSSRGQSPGNTIYF	NA	NA	TRBV7-9	TRBJ1-3
TGTGCCATCAGTGATAAACAGGGGGGCTACACTGAAGCTTTCTTT	CAISDKQGGYTEAFF	TRBD1	NA	TRBV10-3	TRBJ1-1
TGTGCCAGCAGCTTGCTAGGGAGGGATACGCAGTATTTT	CASSLLGRDTQYF	NA	NA	TRBV7-6	TRBJ2-3
TGTGCCAGCAGCACTCCTAGCGGGGGGGCAACAGATACGCAGTATTTT	CASSTPSGGATDTQYF	TRBD2	NA	TRBV5-6	TRBJ2-3
TGTGCCAGCAGCAGAGCGGGGACAGGGGAAGCGCCCCAGCATTTT	CASSRAGTGEAPQHF	TRBD1	few	TRBV6-2/TRBV6-3	TRBJ1-5
TGTGCCAGCAGCTCCTCCTCCACAGGGACCCAGTACTTC	CASSSSSTGTQYF	NA	few	TRBV7-2	TRBJ2-5
TGTGCCAGCAGCGCGCCTAGCACAGATACGCAGTATTTT	CASSAPSTDTQYF	NA	many	TRBV7-9	TRBJ2-3
TGCGCCAGCAGCCGGGGACAGGACAATGAGCAGTTCTTC	CASSRGQDNEQFF	TRBD1	many	TRBV5-1	TRBJ2-1
TGTGCCATCAGGGAACCCTTGGGACTAGCGGGGGCCGAGGGAAGCACAGATACGCAGTATTTT	CAIREPLGLAGAEGSTDTQYF	TRBD2	few	TRBV10-3	TRBJ2-3
TGTGCCAGCAGTGAATCTAGCGGGGACACAGATACGCAGTATTTT	CASSESSGDTDTQYF	TRBD2	few	TRBV6-4	TRBJ2-3
TGTGCCAGCAGCCGGAACAGGAACCCTGTCTACGAGCAGTACTTC	CASSRNRNPVYEQYF	NA	many	TRBV5-6	TRBJ2-7
TGCGCCAGCAGCCCACTGGAGCGGGGGGGCCTGGATACGCAGTATTTT	CASSPLERGGLDTQYF	TRBD2	NA	TRBV4-1	TRBJ2-3
TGCGCCAGCAGCCAAGTGCCAGGGGGCGGCGGGGAGCTGTTTTTT	CASSQVPGGGGELFF	TRBD1	few	TRBV4-1	TRBJ2-2
TGTGCCAGCAGCCCCAACTTCGGCGCAGATACGCAGTATTTT	CASSPNFGADTQYF	NA	NA	TRBV7-2	TRBJ2-3
TGTGCCTGGAGTGGAACAGGATCCTATGGCTACACCTTC	CAWSGTGSYGYTF	NA	few	TRBV30	TRBJ1-2
TGTGCCAGCAGCTTAGTCCCGCGGGATACGCAGTATTTT	CASSLVPRDTQYF	NA	many	TRBV7-2	TRBJ2-3
TGTGCCAGCAGCAGGACAGGCGGGAGCAATCAGCCCCAGCATTTT	CASSRTGGSNQPQHF	TRBD1	few	TRBV6-1	TRBJ1-5
TGTGCCAGCAGCCCGGAAAACACCCGGGTGCTGTTTTTT	CASSPENTRVLFF	NA	NA	TRBV7-1	TRBJ2-2
TGCGCCAGCAGCCAAGATCAGAAAGGAACTAGGAACGAGCAGTACTTC	CASSQDQKGTRNEQYF	NA	many	TRBV4-3	TRBJ2-7
TGTGCCAGCACCCGGACTAGCTCCCACGAGCAGTACTTC	CASTRTSSHEQYF	TRBD2	few	TRBV3-1	TRBJ2-7
TGTGCCAGCGGCTTTAGCGCCGGGGAGCTGTTTTTT	CASGFSAGELFF	NA	NA	TRBV6-5	TRBJ2-2
TGTGCCAGCAGCTTAAATCGAGACCAGACCGGGGAGCTGTTTTTT	CASSLNRDQTGELFF	NA	few	TRBV7-3	TRBJ2-2
TGCAGCGTTGGGAGGAGCCAAGAGACCCAGTACTTC	CSVGRSQETQYF	NA	many	TRBV29-1	TRBJ2-5
TGCGCCAGCAGCCAAGTAGACGGGGGGGCTACAGATACGCAGTATTTT	CASSQVDGGATDTQYF	TRBD2	many	TRBV4-1	TRBJ2-3
TGCAGTGCTAGAATGGACGGTAGGGACACCGGGGAGCTGTTTTTT	CSARMDGRDTGELFF	NA	many	TRBV20-1	TRBJ2-2
TGCGCCAGCAGCCAAGTACGAGCGGGGGGTGACACCGGGGAGCTGTTTTTT	CASSQVRAGGDTGELFF	TRBD2	NA	TRBV4-3	TRBJ2-2
TGTGCCAGCAGAAGAGCGGGGGGGGAGTCCTACAATGAGCAGTTCTTC	CASRRAGGESYNEQFF	TRBD2	many	TRBV7-9	TRBJ2-1